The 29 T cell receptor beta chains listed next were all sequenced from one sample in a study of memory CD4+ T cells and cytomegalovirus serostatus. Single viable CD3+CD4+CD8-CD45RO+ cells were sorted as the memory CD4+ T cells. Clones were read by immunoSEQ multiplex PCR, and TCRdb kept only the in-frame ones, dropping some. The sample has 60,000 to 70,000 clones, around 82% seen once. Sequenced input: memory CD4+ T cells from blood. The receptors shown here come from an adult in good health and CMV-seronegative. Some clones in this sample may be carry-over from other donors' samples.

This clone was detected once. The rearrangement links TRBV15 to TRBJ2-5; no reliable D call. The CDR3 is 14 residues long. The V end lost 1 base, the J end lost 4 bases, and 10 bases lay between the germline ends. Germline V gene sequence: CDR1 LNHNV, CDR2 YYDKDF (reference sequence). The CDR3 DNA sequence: TGTGCCACCAGCAGAGGTGGCAGTGGAGAGACCCAGTACTTC. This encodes CATSRGGSGETQYF. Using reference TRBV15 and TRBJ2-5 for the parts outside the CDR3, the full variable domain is DAMVIQNPRYQVTQFGKPVTLSCSQTLNHNVMYWYQQKSSQAPKLLFHYYDKDFNNEADTPDNFQSRRPNTSFCFLDIRSPGLGDTAMYLCATSRGGSGETQYFGPGTRLLVL.

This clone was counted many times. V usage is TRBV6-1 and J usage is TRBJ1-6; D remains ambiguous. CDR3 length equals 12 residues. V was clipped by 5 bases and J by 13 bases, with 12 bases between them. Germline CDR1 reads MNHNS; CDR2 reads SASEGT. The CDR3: CASSTNSSPLHF. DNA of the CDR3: TGTGCCAGCAGTACCAACAGTAGTCCCCTCCACTTT.

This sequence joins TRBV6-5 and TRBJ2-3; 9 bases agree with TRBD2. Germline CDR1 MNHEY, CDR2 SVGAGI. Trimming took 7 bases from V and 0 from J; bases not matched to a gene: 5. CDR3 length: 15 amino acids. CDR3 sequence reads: CASKGRGGSTDTQYF. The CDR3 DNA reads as TGTGCCAGCAAGGGGCGGGGGGGTAGCACAGATACGCAGTATTTT.

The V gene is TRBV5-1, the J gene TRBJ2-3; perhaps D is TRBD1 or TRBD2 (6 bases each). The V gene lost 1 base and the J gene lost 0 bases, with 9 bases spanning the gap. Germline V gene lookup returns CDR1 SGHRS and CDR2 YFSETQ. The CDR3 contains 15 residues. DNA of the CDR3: TGCGCCAGCAGCTTGCGAGGGGGGAGCACAGATACGCAGTATTTT. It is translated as CASSLRGGSTDTQYF.

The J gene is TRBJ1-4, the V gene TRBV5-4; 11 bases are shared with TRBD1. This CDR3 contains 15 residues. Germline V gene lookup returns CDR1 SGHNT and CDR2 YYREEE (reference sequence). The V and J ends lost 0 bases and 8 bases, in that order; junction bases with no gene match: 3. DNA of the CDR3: TGTGCCAGCAGCTTGGAAGGGGACAGGGGGGAAAAACTGTTTTTT. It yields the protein CASSLEGDRGEKLFF. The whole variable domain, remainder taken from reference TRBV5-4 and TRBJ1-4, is ETGVTQSPTHLIKTRGQQVTLRCSSQSGHNTVSWYQQALGQGPQFIFQYYREEENGRGNFPPRFSGLQFPNYSSELNVNALELDDSALYLCASSLEGDRGEKLFFGSGTQLSVL.

DNA of the CDR3: TGTGCCAGCAGTTACTCTGGAGGTGCTCAGCCCCAGCATTTT. Residues: CASSYSGGAQPQHF. The chain recombines TRBV6-6 with TRBJ1-5; D unresolved. Trimming left V 0 bases short and J 6 bases short, with 9 bases between. In germline, CDR1 is MNHNY, CDR2 SVGAGI (reference sequence). There are 14 residues in the CDR3.

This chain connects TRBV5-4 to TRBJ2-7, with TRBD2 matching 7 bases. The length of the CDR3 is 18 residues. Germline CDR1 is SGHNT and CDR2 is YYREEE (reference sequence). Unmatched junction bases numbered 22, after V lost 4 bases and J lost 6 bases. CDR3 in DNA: TGTGCCAGCAGCCAAGGAGTGCCAGCGGGAACGATTATACGCGAGCAGTACTTC. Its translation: CASSQGVPAGTIIREQYF.

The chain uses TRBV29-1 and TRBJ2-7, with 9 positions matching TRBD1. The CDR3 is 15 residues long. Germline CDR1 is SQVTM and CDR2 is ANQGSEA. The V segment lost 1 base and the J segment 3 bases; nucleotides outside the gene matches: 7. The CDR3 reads CSVEVEDRGNYEQYF. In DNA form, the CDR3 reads TGCAGCGTTGAAGTGGAGGACAGGGGAAACTACGAGCAGTACTTC.

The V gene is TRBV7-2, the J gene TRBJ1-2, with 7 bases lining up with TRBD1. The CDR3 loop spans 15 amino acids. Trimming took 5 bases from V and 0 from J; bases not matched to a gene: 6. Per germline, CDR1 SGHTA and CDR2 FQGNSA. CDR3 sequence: CASSQRQGPNYGYTF. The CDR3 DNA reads TGTGCCAGCAGCCAAAGACAGGGCCCTAACTATGGCTACACCTTC.

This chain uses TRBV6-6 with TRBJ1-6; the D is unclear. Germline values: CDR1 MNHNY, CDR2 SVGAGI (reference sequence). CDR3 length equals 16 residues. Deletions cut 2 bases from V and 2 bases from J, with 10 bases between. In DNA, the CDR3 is TGTGCCAGCAGTTACGGCGGTCCCCCCTATAATTCACCCCTCCACTTT. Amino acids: CASSYGGPPYNSPLHF.

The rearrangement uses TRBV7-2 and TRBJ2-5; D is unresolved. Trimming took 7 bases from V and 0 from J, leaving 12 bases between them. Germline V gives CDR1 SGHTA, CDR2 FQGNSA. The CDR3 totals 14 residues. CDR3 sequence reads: CASIPSEYQETQYF. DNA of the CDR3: TGTGCCAGCATCCCATCAGAGTACCAAGAGACCCAGTACTTC.

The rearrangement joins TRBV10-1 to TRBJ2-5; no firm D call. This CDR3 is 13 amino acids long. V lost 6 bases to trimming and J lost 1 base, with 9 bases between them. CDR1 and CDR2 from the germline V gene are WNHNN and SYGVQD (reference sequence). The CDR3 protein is CASSPDIQETQYF. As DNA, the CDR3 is TGCGCCAGCAGCCCAGACATCCAAGAGACCCAGTACTTC.

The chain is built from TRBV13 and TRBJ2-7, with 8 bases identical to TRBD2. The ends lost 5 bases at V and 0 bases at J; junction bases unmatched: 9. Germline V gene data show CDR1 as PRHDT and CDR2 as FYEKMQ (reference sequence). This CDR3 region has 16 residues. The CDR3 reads CASSRVKRGSSYEQYF. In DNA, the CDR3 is TGTGCCAGCAGCCGGGTTAAGCGGGGGAGCTCCTACGAGCAGTACTTC. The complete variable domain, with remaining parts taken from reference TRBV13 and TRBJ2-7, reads AAGVIQSPRHLIKEKRETATLKCYPIPRHDTVYWYQQGPGQDPQFLISFYEKMQSDKGSIPDRFSAQQFSDYHSELNMSSLELGDSALYFCASSRVKRGSSYEQYFGPGTRLTVT.

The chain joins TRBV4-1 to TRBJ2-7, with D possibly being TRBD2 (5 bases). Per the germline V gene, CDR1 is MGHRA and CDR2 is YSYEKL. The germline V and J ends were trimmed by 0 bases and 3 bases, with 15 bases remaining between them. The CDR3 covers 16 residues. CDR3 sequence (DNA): TGCGCCAGCAGCCAAGACGGGGTAACGGCCTACTACGAGCAGTACTTC. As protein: CASSQDGVTAYYEQYF.

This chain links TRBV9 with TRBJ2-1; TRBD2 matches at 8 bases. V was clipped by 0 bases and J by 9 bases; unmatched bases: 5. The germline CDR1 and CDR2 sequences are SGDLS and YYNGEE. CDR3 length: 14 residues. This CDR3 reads CASSVDGRAGEQFF. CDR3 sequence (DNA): TGTGCCAGCAGCGTAGACGGGAGGGCGGGTGAGCAGTTCTTC. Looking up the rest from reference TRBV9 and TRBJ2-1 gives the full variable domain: DSGVTQTPKHLITATGQRVTLRCSPRSGDLSVYWYQQSLDQGLQFLIQYYNGEERAKGNILERFSAQQFPDLHSELNLSSLELGDSALYFCASSVDGRAGEQFFGPGTRLTVL.

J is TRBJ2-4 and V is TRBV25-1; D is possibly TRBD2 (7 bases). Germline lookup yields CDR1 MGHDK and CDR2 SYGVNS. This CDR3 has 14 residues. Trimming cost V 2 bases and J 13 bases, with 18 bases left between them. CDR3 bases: TGTGCCAGCAGTGAAGTAGGGACTACAGGGACGCAGTACTTC. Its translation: CASSEVGTTGTQYF.

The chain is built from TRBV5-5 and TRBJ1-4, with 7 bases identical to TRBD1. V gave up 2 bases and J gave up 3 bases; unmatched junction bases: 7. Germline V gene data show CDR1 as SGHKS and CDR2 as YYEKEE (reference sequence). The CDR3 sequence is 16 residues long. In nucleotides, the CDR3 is TGTGCCAGCAGCTTCCGGGACAGAAGTTCTAATGAAAAACTGTTTTTT. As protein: CASSFRDRSSNEKLFF.

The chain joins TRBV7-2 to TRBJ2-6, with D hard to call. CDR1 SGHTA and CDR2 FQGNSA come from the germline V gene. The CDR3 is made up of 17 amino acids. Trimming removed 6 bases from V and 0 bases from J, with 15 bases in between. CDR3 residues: CASSVSHTSSGANVLTF. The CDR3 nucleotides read TGTGCCAGCAGTGTGTCCCATACTTCCTCTGGGGCCAACGTCCTGACTTTC.

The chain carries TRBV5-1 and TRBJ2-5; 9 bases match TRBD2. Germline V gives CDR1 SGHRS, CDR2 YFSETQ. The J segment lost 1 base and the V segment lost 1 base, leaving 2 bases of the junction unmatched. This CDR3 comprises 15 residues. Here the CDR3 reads CASSLLAGPQETQYF. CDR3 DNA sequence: TGCGCCAGCAGCTTGCTAGCGGGGCCCCAAGAGACCCAGTACTTC.

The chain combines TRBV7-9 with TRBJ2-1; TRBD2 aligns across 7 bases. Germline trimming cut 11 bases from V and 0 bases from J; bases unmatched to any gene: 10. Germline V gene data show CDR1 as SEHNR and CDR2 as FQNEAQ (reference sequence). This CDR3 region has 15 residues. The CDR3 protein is CALDGEGHSYNEQFF. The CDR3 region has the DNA TGTGCCCTCGACGGGGAGGGTCACTCCTACAATGAGCAGTTCTTC. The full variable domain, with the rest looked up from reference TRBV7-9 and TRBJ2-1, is DTGVSQNPRHKITKRGQNVTFRCDPISEHNRLYWYRQTLGQGPEFLTYFQNEAQLEKSRLLSDRFSAERPKGSFSTLEIQRTEQGDSAMYLCALDGEGHSYNEQFFGPGTRLTVL.

The CDR3 nucleotides read TGTGCCAGCAGCTTAGGGTTGGGGATAGCTAATGAAAAACTGTTTTTT. This encodes CASSLGLGIANEKLFF. This chain joins TRBV7-8 and TRBJ1-4; no firm D call. Germline V gene lookup returns CDR1 SGHVS and CDR2 FQNEAQ. The CDR3 is 16 residues long. The V end lost 1 base, the J end lost 3 bases, and 12 bases lay between the germline ends.

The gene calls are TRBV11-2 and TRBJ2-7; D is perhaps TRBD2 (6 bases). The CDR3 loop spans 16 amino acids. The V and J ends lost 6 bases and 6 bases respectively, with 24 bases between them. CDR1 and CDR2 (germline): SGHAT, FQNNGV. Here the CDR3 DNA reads TGTGCCAGCAGGTCCACGGCGGGGTGGATCGGGCGCGAGCAGTACTTC. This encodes CASRSTAGWIGREQYF.

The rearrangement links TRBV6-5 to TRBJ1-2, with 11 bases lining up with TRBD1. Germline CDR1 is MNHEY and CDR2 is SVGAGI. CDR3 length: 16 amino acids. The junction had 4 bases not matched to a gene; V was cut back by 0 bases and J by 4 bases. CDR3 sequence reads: CASSYSRTGGGYGYTF. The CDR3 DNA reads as TGTGCCAGCAGTTACTCTCGGACAGGGGGCGGCTATGGCTACACCTTC.

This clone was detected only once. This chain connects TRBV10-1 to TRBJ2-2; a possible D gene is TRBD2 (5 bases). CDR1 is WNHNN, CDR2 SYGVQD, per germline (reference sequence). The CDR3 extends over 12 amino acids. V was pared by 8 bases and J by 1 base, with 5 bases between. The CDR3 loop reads CASGRNTGELFF. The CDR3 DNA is TGCGCCAGCGGGAGGAACACCGGGGAGCTGTTTTTT.

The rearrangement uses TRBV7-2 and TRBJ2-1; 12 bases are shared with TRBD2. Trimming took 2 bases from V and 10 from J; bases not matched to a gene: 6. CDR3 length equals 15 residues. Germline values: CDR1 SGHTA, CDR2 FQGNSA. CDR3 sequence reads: CASSLSLAGGDEQFF. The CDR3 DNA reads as TGTGCCAGCAGCTTAAGCCTAGCGGGAGGGGACGAGCAGTTCTTC.

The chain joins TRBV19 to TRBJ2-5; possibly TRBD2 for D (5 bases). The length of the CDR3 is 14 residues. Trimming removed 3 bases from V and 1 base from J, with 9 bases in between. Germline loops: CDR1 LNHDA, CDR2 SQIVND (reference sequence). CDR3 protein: CASSIARGQETQYF. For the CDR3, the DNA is TGTGCCAGTAGTATTGCCCGGGGCCAAGAGACCCAGTACTTC.

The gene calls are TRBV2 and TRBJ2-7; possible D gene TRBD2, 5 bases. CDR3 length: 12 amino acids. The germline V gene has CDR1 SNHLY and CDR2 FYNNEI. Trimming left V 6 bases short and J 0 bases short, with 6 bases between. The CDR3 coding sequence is TGTGCCAGCAGGGGGAGCTCCTACGAGCAGTACTTC. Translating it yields CASRGSSYEQYF.

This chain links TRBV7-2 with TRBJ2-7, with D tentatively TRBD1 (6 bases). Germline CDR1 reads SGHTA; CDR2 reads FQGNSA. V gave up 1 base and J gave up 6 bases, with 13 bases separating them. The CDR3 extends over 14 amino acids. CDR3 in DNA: TGTGCCAGCAGCTTAGAGAAAGGGACACCCGAGCAGTACTTC. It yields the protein CASSLEKGTPEQYF.

CDR3 coding DNA: TGCGCCAGCAGAGGCGGGAGCTCCTACAATGAGCAGTTCTTC. This gives the protein CASRGGSSYNEQFF. The chain carries TRBV10-2 and TRBJ2-1; 7 positions agree with TRBD2. Germline CDR1 is WSHSY and CDR2 is SAAADI. The V and J ends lost 6 bases and 0 bases, in that order; junction bases with no gene match: 2. This CDR3 is built from 14 residues.